The rows below give T cell receptor beta chains drawn from one sample of a study of OX40 agonist ivuxolimab in advanced cancers. Sequencing was performed with immunoSEQ multiplex PCR; in TCRdb, only in-frame clones are kept and a portion is missing. The data contain fewer than 130,000 clones, approximately 89% of them seen just once; the ten biggest clones take up 0.27%. Source: CD4+ or CD8+ T cells sorted from blood, taken in a trial of the OX40 agonist ivuxolimab. The receptor source for this set is an adult with an advanced solid tumor such as melanoma, head and neck, liver or kidney cancer. CDR3s include the opening cysteine and the closing phenylalanine or tryptophan. A D gene is named only where the DNA matches it firmly. Some rows have no size entry. The others give once, few or many, or a class for an expanded clone.

v_gene	abundance	d_gene	j_gene	CDR3aa	CDR3nt
TRBV19	.	TRBD1	TRBJ1-5	CASNPGGRSNQPQHF	TGTGCCAGTAATCCAGGGGGCCGCAGCAATCAGCCCCAGCATTTT
TRBV6-1	.	TRBD2	TRBJ2-3	CASSDAHGLAGITDTQYF	TGTGCCAGCAGTGACGCCCATGGACTAGCGGGGATCACAGATACGCAGTATTTT
TRBV5-1	.	.	TRBJ1-4	CASSFGQISNNEKLFF	TGCGCCAGCAGCTTTGGGCAGATTTCTAATAATGAAAAACTGTTTTTT
TRBV4-2	.	.	TRBJ2-2	CASSQLGILDTGELFF	TGTGCCAGCAGCCAATTGGGAATTCTTGACACCGGGGAGCTGTTTTTT
TRBV5-1	.	TRBD1	TRBJ2-6	CASSQGASGANVLTF	TGCGCCAGCAGCCAGGGGGCGTCTGGGGCCAACGTCCTGACTTTC
TRBV7-2	.	.	TRBJ2-7	CASSLDSYRASVSYEQYF	TGTGCCAGCAGCTTAGATTCTTACAGGGCTAGCGTCTCCTACGAGCAGTACTTC
TRBV18	.	.	TRBJ1-1	CASSPGRNTEAFF	TGTGCCAGCTCACCTGGAAGGAACACTGAAGCTTTCTTT
TRBV7-9	.	TRBD1	TRBJ2-5	CASSPGQGQRETQYF	TGTGCCAGCAGCCCTGGACAGGGGCAGAGAGAGACCCAGTACTTC
TRBV4-2	.	TRBD2	TRBJ2-1	CASSQDEGLAGVNEQFF	TGTGCCAGCAGCCAAGATGAAGGCCTAGCGGGGGTCAATGAGCAGTTCTTC
TRBV4-3	.	TRBD2	TRBJ2-3	CASSQVGGGPAQYF	TGCGCCAGCAGCCAAGTGGGGGGAGGGCCGGCGCAGTATTTT
TRBV27	.	.	TRBJ2-7	CASSLYWDYEQYF	TGTGCCAGCAGTTTATACTGGGACTACGAGCAGTACTTC
TRBV2	.	.	TRBJ2-7	CASSEVSGLYEQYF	TGTGCCAGCAGTGAAGTATCGGGTCTCTACGAGCAGTACTTC
TRBV6-5	.	TRBD2	TRBJ2-1	CASSFQAGVLNNEQFF	TGTGCCAGCAGTTTCCAAGCGGGAGTTCTCAACAATGAGCAGTTCTTC
TRBV5-6	.	.	TRBJ2-4	CASSWTVAKNIQYF	TGTGCCAGCAGCTGGACAGTAGCCAAAAACATTCAGTACTTC
TRBV19	.	.	TRBJ2-1	CASSARRGSGESSYNEQFF	TGTGCCAGTAGTGCACGAAGGGGGTCAGGGGAGAGCTCCTACAATGAGCAGTTCTTC
TRBV7-3	.	TRBD2	TRBJ2-3	CASSPTGGPRDTQYF	TGTGCCAGCAGCCCCACGGGGGGGCCGAGGGATACGCAGTATTTT
TRBV11-2	.	.	TRBJ1-4	CASSFDPAGEKLFF	TGTGCCAGCAGTTTCGACCCTGCGGGTGAAAAACTGTTTTTT
TRBV5-4	.	.	TRBJ2-3	CASSLDPSTDTQYF	TGTGCCAGCAGCTTGGACCCGAGCACAGATACGCAGTATTTT
TRBV11-2	once	.	TRBJ1-3	CASSLEGRGYGNTIYF	TGTGCCAGCAGCTTAGAGGGCAGGGGTTACGGAAACACCATATATTTT
TRBV20-1	.	.	TRBJ1-1	CSARPRQEAFF	TGCAGTGCCCGCCCCCGACAGGAAGCTTTCTTT
TRBV18	once	.	TRBJ1-2	CASSPAQGPNYGYTF	TGTGCCAGCTCACCAGCCCAGGGACCTAACTATGGCTACACCTTC
TRBV29-1	.	.	TRBJ1-1	CSVGLGGRATEAFF	TGCAGCGTTGGGCTCGGGGGCAGGGCAACTGAAGCTTTCTTT
TRBV4-2	few	TRBD1	TRBJ1-2	CASSQRGGWGQTYGYTF	TGTGCCAGCAGCCAAAGAGGGGGCTGGGGGCAAACCTATGGCTACACCTTC
TRBV6-5	few	.	TRBJ1-5	CASSPRTSPNQPQHF	TGTGCCAGCAGTCCGAGGACGTCGCCCAATCAGCCCCAGCATTTT
TRBV7-2	once	TRBD2	TRBJ2-7	CASSLGGGYEQYF	TGTGCCAGCAGCTTAGGGGGAGGGTACGAGCAGTACTTC
TRBV27	.	.	TRBJ1-1	CASSLFTGGDTEAFF	TGTGCCAGCAGTTTATTCACCGGGGGGGACACTGAAGCTTTCTTT
TRBV6-4	.	.	TRBJ1-5	CARVDRHQPQHF	TGTGCCAGGGTAGACAGGCATCAGCCCCAGCATTTT
TRBV6-5	once	TRBD1	TRBJ2-1	CASSYLATGGWEQFF	TGTGCCAGCAGTTATCTGGCGACAGGGGGCTGGGAGCAGTTCTTC
TRBV7-3	.	.	TRBJ2-7	CASSETSSLSYEQYF	TGTGCCAGCAGCGAAACTAGCTCACTTTCCTACGAGCAGTACTTC
TRBV19	.	TRBD1	TRBJ2-2	CASSTTGAQRYTGELFF	TGTGCCAGTAGTACGACAGGGGCGCAAAGATACACCGGGGAGCTGTTTTTT
TRBV2	.	TRBD2	TRBJ2-7	CASSEVGGGVMDF	TGTGCCAGCAGTGAGGTCGGGGGGGGCGTCATGGACTTC
TRBV6-1	once	.	TRBJ1-5	CASSEYRGTGNQPQHF	TGTGCCAGCAGTGAGTATAGGGGGACGGGCAATCAGCCCCAGCATTTT
TRBV9	.	TRBD2	TRBJ2-3	CASSVVSGGATQYF	TGTGCCAGCAGCGTAGTATCGGGGGGGGCTACGCAGTATTTT
TRBV15	.	.	TRBJ2-7	CATSRKIRDAFYEQYF	TGTGCCACCAGCCGCAAAATTCGGGACGCATTCTACGAGCAGTACTTC
TRBV5-4	.	TRBD1	TRBJ2-5	CASSLVGQGQVTQYF	TGTGCCAGCAGCTTGGTGGGACAGGGGCAAGTGACCCAGTACTTC
TRBV5-4	.	.	TRBJ2-3	CASSSAGRRTDTQYF	TGTGCCAGCAGCAGCGCGGGAAGGAGGACAGATACGCAGTATTTT
TRBV29-1	.	.	TRBJ2-7	CSVSLSSYEQYF	TGCAGCGTCTCACTCAGCTCCTACGAGCAGTACTTC
TRBV28	.	.	TRBJ1-5	CASSSDSLNQPQHF	TGTGCCAGCAGTTCGGACAGCTTAAATCAGCCCCAGCATTTT
TRBV19	.	.	TRBJ2-7	CASSAFVSRGGEQYF	TGTGCCAGTAGTGCCTTCGTCTCTCGCGGAGGGGAGCAGTACTTC
TRBV28	.	TRBD1	TRBJ2-5	CASSPHGQVRETQYF	TGTGCCAGCAGTCCACACGGACAGGTTCGAGAGACCCAGTACTTC
TRBV28	.	.	TRBJ2-7	CASSSLGTVGNEQYF	TGTGCCAGCAGTTCCCTCGGGACGGTAGGGAACGAGCAGTACTTC
TRBV28	few	.	TRBJ1-5	CASSPRMVYQPQHF	TGTGCCAGCAGTCCTCGGATGGTCTATCAGCCCCAGCATTTT
TRBV7-2	.	TRBD2	TRBJ2-3	CASSLNSGVSTDTQYF	TGTGCCAGCAGCTTAAATAGCGGGGTGTCCACAGATACGCAGTATTTT
TRBV6-6	.	.	TRBJ2-2	CASSSMSGTGTGELFF	TGTGCCAGCAGCTCTATGAGCGGGACAGGCACCGGGGAGCTGTTTTTT
TRBV9	.	.	TRBJ1-1	CASSVLMGRDTEAFF	TGTGCCAGCAGCGTTCTGATGGGAAGGGACACTGAAGCTTTCTTT
TRBV14	once	.	TRBJ2-3	CASSRLAHLGDTQYF	TGTGCCAGCAGTCGACTGGCCCACCTGGGAGATACGCAGTATTTT
TRBV5-1	.	.	TRBJ1-1	CASSLEGYGTEAFF	TGCGCCAGCAGCTTGGAGGGTTATGGCACTGAAGCTTTCTTT
TRBV19	.	TRBD1	TRBJ2-7	CASRRRDRYEQYF	TGTGCCAGTCGCCGTCGGGACAGATACGAGCAGTACTTC
TRBV19	.	TRBD1	TRBJ2-5	CASSIAGGKETQYF	TGTGCCAGTAGTATAGCAGGGGGAAAAGAGACCCAGTACTTC
TRBV11-2	.	.	TRBJ2-7	CASSLEGGARFYEQYF	TGTGCCAGCAGCTTAGAAGGTGGGGCAAGATTCTACGAGCAGTACTTC
TRBV7-2	.	.	TRBJ1-1	CASSLQRAHDTEAFF	TGTGCCAGCAGCTTACAAAGGGCTCACGACACTGAAGCTTTCTTT